The T cell receptor beta chain under discussion was sequenced for a study of T cell responses to AZD1222 COVID-19 vaccine. Study findings and constraints: Repertoire sampling occurred only after the peak T cell response. Regions 160-218 and 743-854 held dominance among vaccine-associated CD4 TCRs, which spanned spike.

The table came from immunoSEQ multiplex PCR; TCRdb's copy has only in-frame clones and leaves some out. The repertoire holds over 130,000 clones, with about 86% as singletons. Notes on this clone: Its antigen is not identified.

The sample in question was peripheral blood, obtained on day 0 of AZD1222 vaccination. The TCR was taken from an adult in good health.

CDR3 residues: CAWNGESGYGYTF. CDR3 DNA sequence: TGTGCCTGGAACGGGGAATCCGGCTATGGCTACACCTTC. The chain combines TRBV30 with TRBJ1-2; no definite D call. CDR1 is GTSNPN and CDR2 is SVGIG in the germline V gene (reference sequence). The CDR3 totals 13 residues. Trimming removed 4 bases from V and 4 bases from J, with 13 bases in between. The variable domain in full, with the rest retrieved from reference TRBV30 and TRBJ1-2, is SQTIHQWPATLVQPVGSPLSLECTVEGTSNPNLYWYRQAAGRGLQLLFYSVGIGQISSEVPQNLSASRPQDRQFILSSKKLLLSDSGFYLCAWNGESGYGYTFGSGTRLTVV.